This T cell receptor beta chain is drawn from a study of CD8+ T cells in alopecia areata. The wider study: Tofacitinib therapy lasting 6 to 18 months was followed by 6 months off drug. Percentage of affected scalp area was the basis on which treated patients' severity was scored.

Notes on the study in general: While tofacitinib was given, many expanded lesional clones persisted in scalp and blood.

Extraction of RNA preceded its reverse transcription into cDNA, which served as the sequencing template. Generated by immunoSEQ multiplex PCR, the TCRdb table keeps only in-frame clones and is missing some. This table has more than 150,000 clones, about half appearing once. Treatment given: oral pan-JAK inhibitor, 5-10 mg twice daily. Alopecia areata patients had lesional scalp punch biopsies and peripheral blood taken from them. For this clone: Antigen: not known.

V lost 7 bases to trimming and J lost 5 bases, with 15 bases between them. CDR3 length equals 12 residues. Germline V gene lookup returns CDR1 SQVTM and CDR2 ANQGSEA. The clonotype comes from a human donor with alopecia areata. The gene calls are TRBV29-1 and TRBJ2-7; D unresolved. The sample here was CD8+ T cells sorted from blood, taken around week 52, from a patient treated with tofacitinib. The CDR3 reads CSAGRGDNEQYF. DNA for the CDR3: TGCAGCGCCGGCCGTGGGGATAACGAGCAGTACTTC.